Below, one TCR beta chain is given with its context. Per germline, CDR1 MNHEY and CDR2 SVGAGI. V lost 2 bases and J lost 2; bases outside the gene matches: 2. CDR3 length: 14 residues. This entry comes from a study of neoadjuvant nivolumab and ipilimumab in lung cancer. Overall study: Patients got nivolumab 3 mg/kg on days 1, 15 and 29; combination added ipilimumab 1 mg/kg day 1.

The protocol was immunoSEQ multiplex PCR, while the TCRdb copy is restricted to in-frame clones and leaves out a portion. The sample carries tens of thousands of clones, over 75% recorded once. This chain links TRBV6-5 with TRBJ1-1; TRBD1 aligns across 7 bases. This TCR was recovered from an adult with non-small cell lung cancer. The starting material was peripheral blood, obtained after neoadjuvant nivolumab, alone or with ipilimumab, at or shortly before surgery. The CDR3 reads CASSYRQGNTEAFF. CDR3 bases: TGTGCCAGCAGTTACCGACAGGGCAACACTGAAGCTTTCTTT.